The 30 T cell receptor beta chains in this list originate from one sample, sequenced in a study of OX40 agonist ivuxolimab in advanced cancers. Library creation used the immunoSEQ multiplex PCR assay. TCRdb obtained this table from immuneACCESS and retained in-frame rearrangements with V and J assigned. These tables miss some clones; where compared with another copy, unresolved V genes account for less than half of the shortfall, and the remainder is unexplained. For this sample there are 100,000 to 130,000 clones; 91% appear just once. The ten largest clones capture roughly 1.2% of the sample. The sequencing here drew on CD4+ or CD8+ T cells sorted from blood, taken in a trial of the OX40 agonist ivuxolimab. The receptors derive from an adult with an advanced solid tumor such as melanoma, head and neck, liver or kidney cancer.

The gene calls are TRBV7-9 and TRBJ1-1; tentative D call: TRBD1 (6 bases). The CDR3 contains 13 residues. CDR1 is SEHNR and CDR2 is FQNEAQ in the germline V gene (reference sequence). The V end was cut by 4 bases, the J end by 2 bases, with 8 bases between. The CDR3 spells CASSWTANTEAFF. The CDR3 nucleotides read TGTGCCAGCAGCTGGACAGCTAACACTGAAGCTTTCTTT.

The chain has TRBV7-3 and TRBJ2-1; D is tentatively TRBD1 or TRBD2 (5 bases each). Trimming removed 5 bases from V and 10 bases from J, with 18 bases in between. The CDR3 sequence is 14 residues long. The germline V gene has CDR1 SGHTA and CDR2 FQGTGA. CDR3 loop: CASSPLGRMKEQFF. In DNA, the CDR3 is TGTGCCAGCAGCCCATTGGGACGGATGAAAGAGCAGTTCTTC.

This rearrangement joins TRBV7-6 to TRBJ2-7, with D perhaps matching TRBD2 (6 bases). The V gene lost 0 bases and the J gene lost 7 bases, with 16 bases spanning the gap. Germline V gene lookup returns CDR1 SGHVS and CDR2 FNYEAQ. There are 15 residues in the CDR3. The DNA of the CDR3 is TGTGCCAGCAGCTTAGCGGGGGGACCTTTAGGAGAGCAGTACTTC. Its protein product is CASSLAGGPLGEQYF.

Written as DNA, the CDR3 is TGTGCCAGCAGTTTATATGGGGGTGGGGTAGCCAAAAACATTCAGTACTTC. Its protein product is CASSLYGGGVAKNIQYF. The V gene is TRBV28, the J gene TRBJ2-4; D is tentatively TRBD1 or TRBD2 (5 bases each). The V gene's germline CDR1 is MDHEN and CDR2 SYDVKM. Deletions cut 1 base from V and 0 bases from J, with 13 bases between. The CDR3 is 17 residues long. The full variable domain, with the rest looked up from reference TRBV28 and TRBJ2-4, is DVKVTQSSRYLVKRTGEKVFLECVQDMDHENMFWYRQDPGLGLRLIYFSYDVKMKEKGDIPEGYSVSREKKERFSLILESASTNQTSMYLCASSLYGGGVAKNIQYFGAGTRLSVL.

The chain has TRBV4-3 and TRBJ2-7; 8 bases map to TRBD1. The CDR3 runs 13 residues. V trimming: 5 bases; J trimming: 5 bases; junction bases outside the gene matches: 5. Germline V gene sequence: CDR1 LGHNA, CDR2 YSLEER. The CDR3 region is CASSADRGNEQYF. In DNA form, the CDR3 reads TGCGCCAGCAGCGCCGACAGGGGCAACGAGCAGTACTTC.

This rearrangement joins TRBV25-1 to TRBJ1-4; 9 nucleotides agree with TRBD1. Trimming cost V 3 bases and J 1 base; bases outside gene matches: 3. The germline gives CDR1 MGHDK, CDR2 SYGVNS. The length of the CDR3 is 16 residues. CDR3 in DNA: TGTGCCAGCAGTGATCGACAGGGGGTAACTAATGAAAAACTGTTTTTT. Encoded protein: CASSDRQGVTNEKLFF.

The rearrangement uses TRBV19 and TRBJ2-4; tentative D call: TRBD1 (8 bases). The length of the CDR3 is 15 residues. Germline V lookup: CDR1 LNHDA, CDR2 SQIVND (reference sequence). The germline V and J ends were trimmed by 5 bases and 7 bases, with 18 bases remaining between them. CDR3 in DNA: TGTGCCAGTAGTCCTATTACAGGGGGGGAGAACATTCAGTACTTC. Amino acids: CASSPITGGENIQYF.

This rearrangement joins TRBV19 to TRBJ2-5; D may be TRBD2 (7 bases). Judging by the DNA end, TRBJ2-7 fits better; the J call may be wrong. The CDR3 spans 15 residues. Germline CDR1 LNHDA, CDR2 SQIVND (reference sequence). For the CDR3, the DNA is TGTGCCAGTAGTATAAAAGGGGGGGCCACCTACGAGCAGTACTTC. This translates into CASSIKGGATYEQYF.

This chain joins TRBV5-6 and TRBJ1-6; 9 nucleotides agree with TRBD1. The CDR3 totals 15 residues. Germline values: CDR1 SGHDT, CDR2 YYEEEE. Losses at the gene ends were 4 bases for V and 11 bases for J; bases not matched to a gene: 10. CDR3 in amino acids: CASSPLQGAFTPLHF. CDR3 coding DNA: TGTGCCAGCAGCCCCTTACAGGGGGCTTTTACACCCCTCCACTTT.

The DNA of the CDR3 is TGTGCCAGCAGCTTAGCGTCCTCGGGGGAGCAGTACTTC. It translates to CASSLASSGEQYF. The chain combines TRBV11-3 with TRBJ2-7, with D possibly being TRBD2 (5 bases). V was trimmed by 1 base and J by 7 bases, leaving 11 bases between them. The CDR3 runs to 13 residues. Germline CDR1 SGHNT, CDR2 YENEEA.

The V and J genes are TRBV6-5 and TRBJ2-1, with D hard to call. From germline, CDR1 is MNHEY and CDR2 SVGAGI. Trimming removed 0 bases from V and 3 bases from J, with 12 bases in between. This CDR3 is built from 16 residues. This CDR3 reads CASSYSSRPLYNEQFF. For the CDR3, the DNA is TGTGCCAGCAGTTACTCAAGTCGGCCGCTCTACAATGAGCAGTTCTTC.

The V gene is TRBV28, the J gene TRBJ1-1; TRBD1 matches at 9 bases. In germline, CDR1 is MDHEN, CDR2 SYDVKM. V gave up 10 bases and J gave up 1 base; unmatched junction bases: 7. The length of the CDR3 is 14 residues. The chain's CDR3 is CATDRQGGNTEAFF. CDR3 bases: TGTGCCACTGACCGACAGGGGGGGAACACTGAAGCTTTCTTT. The full variable domain, its missing parts supplied by reference TRBV28 and TRBJ1-1, is DVKVTQSSRYLVKRTGEKVFLECVQDMDHENMFWYRQDPGLGLRLIYFSYDVKMKEKGDIPEGYSVSREKKERFSLILESASTNQTSMYLCATDRQGGNTEAFFGQGTRLTVV.

This clone showed up just once. CDR3 sequence: CASSPRQDPYEAFF. The DNA for the CDR3 is TGTGCCAGCAGCCCCAGACAGGACCCCTATGAAGCTTTCTTT. V usage is TRBV9 and J usage is TRBJ1-1; TRBD1 might be the D (6 bases). The CDR3 is made up of 14 amino acids. The V end lost 4 bases, the J end lost 7 bases, and 17 bases lay between the germline ends. CDR1 and CDR2 (germline): SGDLS, YYNGEE.

The CDR3 region is CASSSTGFEKLFF. The CDR3 coding sequence is TGTGCCAGCAGCTCGACAGGTTTCGAAAAACTGTTTTTT. The chain has TRBV5-4 and TRBJ1-4, with D possibly matching TRBD1 (6 bases). CDR1 is SGHNT, CDR2 YYREEE, per germline (reference sequence). The V and J ends lost 3 bases and 8 bases respectively, with 11 bases between them. The CDR3 has 13 amino acids.

The chain joins TRBV5-1 to TRBJ2-5; 10 nucleotides align to TRBD2. V lost 5 bases to trimming and J lost 3 bases; unmatched junction nucleotides: 10. The germline CDR1 and CDR2 sequences are SGHRS and YFSETQ. The CDR3 sequence is 16 residues long. The CDR3 reads CASRLSGRAYEETQYF. The CDR3 DNA reads TGCGCCAGCAGACTCAGCGGGAGGGCCTACGAAGAGACCCAGTACTTC.

The gene calls are TRBV7-6 and TRBJ2-1; TRBD2 is a possible D gene (6 bases). CDR3 length: 17 residues. Between the trimmed V and J ends, which lost 1 base and 9 bases, there was a span of 22 bases. Germline lookup yields CDR1 SGHVS and CDR2 FNYEAQ. The CDR3 DNA reads TGTGCCAGCAGCTTAGTAACCGGCGGGACCTCACCCGGTGAGCAGTTCTTC. It is translated as CASSLVTGGTSPGEQFF.

This clone was recorded only once. The chain joins TRBV4-3 to TRBJ2-7, with D perhaps being TRBD1 or TRBD2 (6 bases each). The CDR3 is 15 residues long. The germline V gene encodes CDR1 LGHNA and CDR2 YSLEER. V was cut by 0 bases and J by 0 bases, with 9 bases left in between. The CDR3 nucleotides read TGCGCCAGCAGCCAAGACTCGGGGGCCTCCTACGAGCAGTACTTC. This sequence encodes CASSQDSGASYEQYF.

The chain carries TRBV28 and TRBJ2-7, with D maybe TRBD2 (5 bases). Trimming removed 4 bases from V and 7 bases from J, with 17 bases in between. This CDR3 spans 14 amino acids. In germline, CDR1 is MDHEN, CDR2 SYDVKM. The CDR3 nucleotides are TGTGCCAGCAGTTCCCCATTAAGAGGGCGGGAGCAGTACTTC. It yields the protein CASSSPLRGREQYF.

This sequence joins TRBV28 and TRBJ2-7; 11 bases align to TRBD2. CDR1 MDHEN and CDR2 SYDVKM come from the germline V gene. The junction had 3 bases not matched to a gene; V was cut back by 3 bases and J by 2 bases. The CDR3 has 15 amino acids. The CDR3 here is CASSFGTSGTYEQYF. The CDR3 DNA sequence: TGTGCCAGCAGTTTCGGGACTAGCGGAACCTACGAGCAGTACTTC. Full variable domain (rest looked up from reference TRBV28 and TRBJ2-7): DVKVTQSSRYLVKRTGEKVFLECVQDMDHENMFWYRQDPGLGLRLIYFSYDVKMKEKGDIPEGYSVSREKKERFSLILESASTNQTSMYLCASSFGTSGTYEQYFGPGTRLTVT.

Only a few counts were recorded for this clone. The chain joins TRBV5-1 to TRBJ2-7; 9 bases match TRBD1. Germline assignment: CDR1 SGHRS and CDR2 YFSETQ. V lost 4 bases, J lost 3 bases, and 8 bases stayed unmatched. The CDR3 totals 15 residues. CDR3 nucleotides: TGCGCCAGCAGCACATGGACAGGGGTTAACTACGAGCAGTACTTC. It specifies CASSTWTGVNYEQYF. The complete variable domain, with remaining parts taken from reference TRBV5-1 and TRBJ2-7, reads KAGVTQTPRYLIKTRGQQVTLSCSPISGHRSVSWYQQTPGQGLQFLFEYFSETQRNKGNFPGRFSGRQFSNSRSEMNVSTLELGDSALYLCASSTWTGVNYEQYFGPGTRLTVT.

J is TRBJ2-7 and V is TRBV28; 10 bases match TRBD2. CDR3 length: 17 residues. CDR1 MDHEN and CDR2 SYDVKM come from the germline V gene. V was pared by 8 bases and J by 0 bases, with 13 bases of the junction left unmatched. The CDR3, as DNA: TGTGCCAGCCCGCCTAGCGGGAGTAGGTGGGGCTCCTACGAGCAGTACTTC. This encodes CASPPSGSRWGSYEQYF.

The gene calls are TRBV5-1 and TRBJ1-5; D is undetermined. CDR1 and CDR2 from the germline V gene are SGHRS and YFSETQ. V was clipped by 5 bases and J by 3 bases, with 15 bases between them. This CDR3 spans 15 amino acids. The CDR3 loop is CASRPDGLPNQPQHF. In DNA form, the CDR3 reads TGCGCCAGCAGACCCGACGGCCTACCCAATCAGCCCCAGCATTTT.

This chain connects TRBV10-3 to TRBJ2-5; 8 nucleotides line up with TRBD1. The CDR3 length is 14 residues. Trimming cost V 6 bases and J 4 bases; bases outside gene matches: 7. Germline V gives CDR1 ENHRY, CDR2 SYGVKD. This CDR3 reads CAIRATGVGETQYF. For the CDR3, the DNA is TGTGCCATCAGAGCGACAGGGGTCGGAGAGACCCAGTACTTC.

This clone was seen a handful of times. The V gene is TRBV19, the J gene TRBJ1-1, with D uncertain. From germline, CDR1 is LNHDA and CDR2 SQIVND (reference sequence). The ends were cut back, 9 bases at V and 0 bases at J, with 14 bases in the middle. The CDR3 totals 14 residues. Here the CDR3 reads CASLYHGLNTEAFF. CDR3 in DNA: TGTGCCAGCCTCTACCACGGCCTGAACACTGAAGCTTTCTTT.

A few counts support this clone. The chain joins TRBV6-1 to TRBJ1-2, with unresolved D. The CDR3 has 15 amino acids. V was clipped by 6 bases and J by 1 base, with 15 bases between them. CDR1 MNHNS and CDR2 SASEGT come from the germline V gene. DNA of the CDR3: TGTGCCAGCAGCTTTACAGTCAATCTTAACTATGGCTACACCTTC. Protein sequence: CASSFTVNLNYGYTF.

The chain uses TRBV5-4 and TRBJ1-4; 10 bases are shared with TRBD1. J gave up 8 bases and V 6 bases, and 10 bases lay outside the gene matches. Germline CDR1 and CDR2: SGHNT and YYREEE (reference sequence). CDR3 length equals 15 residues. CDR3 amino acids: CASTLAGTGAEKLFF. The CDR3 DNA follows: TGTGCCAGCACTCTCGCCGGGACAGGGGCCGAAAAACTGTTTTTT.

The chain couples TRBV5-1 to TRBJ1-6, with 8 nucleotides matching TRBD1. V was pared by 3 bases and J by 7 bases, with 6 bases of the junction left unmatched. CDR3 length equals 15 residues. Germline lookup yields CDR1 SGHRS and CDR2 YFSETQ. CDR3 amino acids: CASSSGQGGNSPLHF. The CDR3 DNA follows: TGCGCCAGCAGCTCCGGACAGGGAGGCAATTCACCCCTCCACTTT.

The chain couples TRBV5-1 to TRBJ2-3; 8 bases line up with TRBD2. The trim removed 4 bases at V and 1 base at J, leaving 11 bases unmatched. Germline V gives CDR1 SGHRS, CDR2 YFSETQ. The CDR3 has 17 amino acids. CDR3 DNA sequence: TGCGCCAGCAGCACGAAAGGGGCGGGAGGTGGCACAGATACGCAGTATTTT. It translates to CASSTKGAGGGTDTQYF.

The chain employs TRBV7-8 and TRBJ2-5; D tentatively fits TRBD1 or TRBD2 (6 bases each). The germline V gene has CDR1 SGHVS and CDR2 FQNEAQ. This CDR3 has 15 residues. The V end was cut by 1 base, the J end by 4 bases, with 13 bases between. The CDR3 is CASSLGAEGGETQYF. CDR3 coding DNA: TGTGCCAGCAGCTTAGGAGCGGAGGGGGGAGAGACCCAGTACTTC.

This clone was seen once. The rearrangement links TRBV27 to TRBJ1-1; 7 bases fit TRBD1. The germline gives CDR1 MNHEY, CDR2 SMNVEV (reference sequence). This CDR3 has 15 residues. With V trimmed by 6 bases and J by 0 bases, 7 bases remained unmatched. The CDR3, as DNA: TGTGCCAGCAGGGGGACAGAAGCCATGAACACTGAAGCTTTCTTT. Protein sequence: CASRGTEAMNTEAFF.